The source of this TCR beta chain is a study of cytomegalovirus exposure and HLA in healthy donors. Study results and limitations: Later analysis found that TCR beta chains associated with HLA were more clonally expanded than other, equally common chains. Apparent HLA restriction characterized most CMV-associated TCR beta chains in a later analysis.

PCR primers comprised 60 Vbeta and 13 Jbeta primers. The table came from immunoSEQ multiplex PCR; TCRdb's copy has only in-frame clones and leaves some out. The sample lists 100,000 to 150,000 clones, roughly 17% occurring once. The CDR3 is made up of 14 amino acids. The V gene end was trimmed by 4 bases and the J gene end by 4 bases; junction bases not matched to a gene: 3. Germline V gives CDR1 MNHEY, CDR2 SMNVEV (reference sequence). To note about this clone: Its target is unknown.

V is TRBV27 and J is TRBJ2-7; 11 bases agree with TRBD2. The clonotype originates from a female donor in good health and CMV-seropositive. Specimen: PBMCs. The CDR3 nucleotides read TGTGCCAGCAGTTACCTAGCGGGAGGATACGAGCAGTACTTC. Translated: CASSYLAGGYEQYF.